This TCR beta chain was sequenced during a study of blood T cell repertoires in COVID-19. In the authors' methods: For nucleated cells, counts were estimated from reference gene primer amplification. The table came from immunoSEQ multiplex PCR; TCRdb's copy has only in-frame clones and leaves some out. The V and J calls and the clone size are those of that table, but D and trimming were determined from the DNA. This sample carries about 23,000 clones, 90% to 95% of them seen once, and the ten largest clones take more than 4%. V shed 5 bases, J shed 4 bases, and the junction held 4 bases outside the gene matches. CDR3 length: 14 residues. Germline CDR1 reads LNHDA; CDR2 reads SQIVND (reference sequence).

The sequenced sample was peripheral blood. This sequence was found in a woman aged 45 to 65 with active COVID-19. V is TRBV19 and J is TRBJ1-5, with 8 positions matching TRBD1. In DNA form, the CDR3 reads TGTGCCAGTAGTCCACAGGGGGAAAATCAGCCCCAGCATTTT. This encodes CASSPQGENQPQHF.